Listed below are T cell receptor beta chains from one sample, sequenced in a study of shared clonotypes between healthy human individuals. Method: immunoSEQ multiplex PCR; TCRdb's copy keeps in-frame clones and lacks some. Altogether some 1,900,000 clones are present, approximately 94% being singletons, with the ten largest covering around 1%. The sequencing input was naive CD8+ T cells sorted from blood. These receptors originate from a man aged 18 to 29 in good health. Both conserved end residues are part of each CDR3. Each record gives: clone size, D gene, V gene, J gene, CDR3 length, CDR3 protein, CDR3 DNA. D genes are given only for firm matches. The size entry is marked missing in some rows and otherwise reads once, few, many or a size class.

once	-	TRBV19	TRBJ1-1	14	CASSRLGTGTEAFF	TGTGCCAGTAGTCGATTGGGGACGGGCACTGAAGCTTTCTTT
-	-	TRBV7-9	TRBJ1-1	15	CASSSEWARRTEAFF	TGTGCCAGCAGCTCAGAATGGGCTCGGAGGACTGAAGCTTTCTTT
few	TRBD1	TRBV2	TRBJ1-5	15	CASSGDSYSNQPQHF	TGTGCCAGCAGTGGGGACAGTTATAGCAATCAGCCCCAGCATTTT
-	-	TRBV9	TRBJ2-7	13	CASSVGGGGEQYF	TGTGCCAGCAGCGTTGGAGGGGGCGGCGAGCAGTACTTC
-	-	TRBV5-6	TRBJ2-1	14	CASRYDSFYNEQFF	TGTGCCAGCAGGTACGACAGTTTTTACAATGAGCAGTTCTTC
-	-	TRBV6-5	TRBJ2-2	14	CASSGLTSVGELFF	TGTGCCAGCAGCGGCTTGACCTCGGTTGGGGAGCTGTTTTTT
-	TRBD2	TRBV19	TRBJ2-7	16	CASSLTSGGGQYEQYF	TGTGCCAGTAGTTTGACTAGCGGAGGAGGTCAATACGAGCAGTACTTC
once	-	TRBV27	TRBJ2-1	13	CASSLSLGNEQFF	TGTGCCAGCAGTTTAAGTCTGGGCAATGAGCAGTTCTTC
-	-	TRBV9	TRBJ2-7	13	CASSEGGGYEQYF	TGTGCCAGCAGCGAAGGAGGGGGCTACGAGCAGTACTTC
-	TRBD1	TRBV10-2	TRBJ2-5	15	CASTGTGRPQETQYF	TGCGCCAGCACCGGGACAGGGCGGCCCCAAGAGACCCAGTACTTC
-	-	TRBV4-3	TRBJ1-2	16	CASSQELRTANYGYTF	TGCGCCAGCAGCCAAGAACTCCGGACGGCTAACTATGGCTACACCTTC
-	-	TRBV30	TRBJ2-7	13	CAWNMDSTYEQYF	TGTGCCTGGAATATGGACAGCACATACGAGCAGTACTTC
once	TRBD2	TRBV30	TRBJ2-7	14	CAWSVLAGAYEQYF	TGTGCCTGGAGTGTACTAGCGGGAGCTTACGAGCAGTACTTC
-	-	TRBV6-6	TRBJ2-1	16	CASSYEGLSSYNEQFF	TGTGCCAGCAGTTATGAGGGGTTAAGCTCCTACAATGAGCAGTTCTTC
-	-	TRBV29-1	TRBJ1-2	13	CSVDVGENYGYTF	TGCAGCGTCGACGTAGGGGAGAACTATGGCTACACCTTC
-	-	TRBV7-9	TRBJ2-2	16	CASSTRDLFYTGELFF	TGTGCCAGCAGCACTCGGGACCTATTCTACACCGGGGAGCTGTTTTTT
-	-	TRBV10-3	TRBJ2-3	15	CAINHRVGGTDTQYF	TGTGCCATCAATCACAGAGTGGGGGGCACAGATACGCAGTATTTT
-	-	TRBV7-9	TRBJ2-2	17	CASSNPDERLNTGELFF	TGTGCCAGCAGCAACCCCGATGAGCGGCTGAACACCGGGGAGCTGTTTTTT
-	-	TRBV10-2	TRBJ1-1	13	CASSDGANTEAFF	TGCGCCAGCAGTGACGGGGCGAACACTGAAGCTTTCTTT
-	TRBD2	TRBV6-5	TRBJ2-7	15	CASSYGLAARYEQYF	TGTGCCAGCAGTTACGGACTAGCGGCACGCTACGAGCAGTACTTC
-	TRBD2	TRBV10-3	TRBJ2-7	11	CAIWGGVEQYF	TGTGCCATCTGGGGAGGGGTCGAGCAGTACTTC
-	-	TRBV6-6	TRBJ1-5	16	CASSPDDWSRNQPQHF	TGTGCCAGCAGTCCGGATGACTGGAGCCGGAATCAGCCCCAGCATTTT
-	-	TRBV9	TRBJ2-3	17	CASSVEPRTRLTDTQYF	TGTGCCAGCAGCGTAGAGCCCAGGACGCGACTCACAGATACGCAGTATTTT
-	-	TRBV9	TRBJ2-2	14	CASSPRTVTGELFF	TGTGCCAGCAGCCCACGGACGGTCACCGGGGAGCTGTTTTTT
-	-	TRBV28	TRBJ1-5	16	CASSLPIIGDNQPQHF	TGTGCCAGCAGTTTACCTATAATTGGGGACAATCAGCCCCAGCATTTT
-	-	TRBV11-2	TRBJ2-5	17	CASSLGGTYSQRETQYF	TGTGCCAGCAGCTTAGGTGGGACATACTCTCAAAGAGAGACCCAGTACTTC
-	-	TRBV5-1	TRBJ2-7	13	CASSLTASYEQYF	TGCGCCAGCAGCTTGACAGCCTCCTACGAGCAGTACTTC
-	TRBD1	TRBV14	TRBJ2-7	13	CASSHGTVYEQYF	TGTGCCAGCAGCCACGGGACAGTTTACGAGCAGTACTTC
-	-	TRBV19	TRBJ2-7	16	CASSSQGPSISYEQYF	TGTGCCAGTAGTTCCCAGGGTCCCTCCATCTCCTACGAGCAGTACTTC
-	-	TRBV7-9	TRBJ2-3	16	CASSLPVNPSTDTQYF	TGTGCCAGCAGCTTGCCAGTTAACCCTAGCACAGATACGCAGTATTTT
-	TRBD2	TRBV5-1	TRBJ2-1	18	CASSQYPAAGPEPGEQFF	TGCGCCAGCAGCCAATACCCTGCAGCGGGACCGGAACCTGGGGAGCAGTTCTTC
-	-	TRBV9	TRBJ2-7	15	CASSVEGHYSYEQYF	TGTGCCAGCAGCGTAGAAGGGCACTACTCCTACGAGCAGTACTTC
-	TRBD1	TRBV7-6	TRBJ2-7	17	CASTVAKTGVPTYEQYF	TGTGCCAGCACCGTCGCTAAGACAGGGGTACCAACCTACGAGCAGTACTTC
-	-	TRBV27	TRBJ2-1	16	CASSPYSADSYNEQFF	TGTGCCAGCAGCCCTTACTCAGCGGATTCATACAATGAGCAGTTCTTC
-	-	TRBV7-8	TRBJ1-2	16	CASSHSRTPRDYGYTF	TGTGCCAGCAGCCACAGCCGAACGCCCAGGGACTATGGCTACACCTTC
-	TRBD1	TRBV11-2	TRBJ1-2	18	CASSLALTLGQGLHGYTF	TGTGCCAGCAGCTTAGCCCTTACACTTGGACAGGGATTGCATGGCTACACCTTC
-	-	TRBV7-2	TRBJ1-6	14	CASSPLGANSPLHF	TGTGCCAGCAGCCCCCTCGGGGCAAATTCACCCCTCCACTTT
-	TRBD2	TRBV6-6	TRBJ2-4	12	CASSLGGDIQYF	TGTGCCAGCAGCCTCGGGGGGGACATTCAGTACTTC
-	-	TRBV6-1	TRBJ1-2	15	CASSGFLGQTYGYTF	TGTGCCAGCAGCGGGTTTTTGGGGCAGACCTATGGCTACACCTTC